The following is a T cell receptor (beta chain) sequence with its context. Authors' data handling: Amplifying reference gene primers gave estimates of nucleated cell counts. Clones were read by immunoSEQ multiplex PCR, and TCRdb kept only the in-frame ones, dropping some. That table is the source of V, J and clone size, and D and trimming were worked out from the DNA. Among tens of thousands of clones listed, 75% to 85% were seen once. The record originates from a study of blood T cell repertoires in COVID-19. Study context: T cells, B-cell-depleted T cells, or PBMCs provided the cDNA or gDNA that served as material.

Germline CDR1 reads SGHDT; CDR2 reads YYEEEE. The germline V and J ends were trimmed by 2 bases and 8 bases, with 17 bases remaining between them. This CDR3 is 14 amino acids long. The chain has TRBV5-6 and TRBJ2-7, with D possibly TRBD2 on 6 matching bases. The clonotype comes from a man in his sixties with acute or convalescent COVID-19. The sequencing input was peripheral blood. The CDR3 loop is CASSLFGGEGKQYF. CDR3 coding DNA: TGTGCCAGCAGCTTATTCGGGGGTGAGGGAAAGCAGTACTTC.